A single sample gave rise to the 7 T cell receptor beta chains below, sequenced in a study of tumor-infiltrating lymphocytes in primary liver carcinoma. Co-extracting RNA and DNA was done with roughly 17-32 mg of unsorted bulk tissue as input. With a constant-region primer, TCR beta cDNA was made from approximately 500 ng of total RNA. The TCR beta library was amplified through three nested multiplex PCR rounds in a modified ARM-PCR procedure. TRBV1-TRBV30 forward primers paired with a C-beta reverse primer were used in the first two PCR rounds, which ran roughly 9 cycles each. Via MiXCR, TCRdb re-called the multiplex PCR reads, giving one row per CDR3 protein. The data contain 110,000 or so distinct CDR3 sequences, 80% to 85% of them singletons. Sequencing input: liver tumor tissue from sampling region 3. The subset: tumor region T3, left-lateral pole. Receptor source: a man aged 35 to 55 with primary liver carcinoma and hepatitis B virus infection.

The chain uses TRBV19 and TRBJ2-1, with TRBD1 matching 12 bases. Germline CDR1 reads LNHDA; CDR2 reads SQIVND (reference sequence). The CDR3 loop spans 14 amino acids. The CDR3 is CVSKPGQGAYEQFF. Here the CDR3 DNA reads TGTGTTAGTAAACCGGGACAGGGGGCATATGAGCAGTTCTTC.

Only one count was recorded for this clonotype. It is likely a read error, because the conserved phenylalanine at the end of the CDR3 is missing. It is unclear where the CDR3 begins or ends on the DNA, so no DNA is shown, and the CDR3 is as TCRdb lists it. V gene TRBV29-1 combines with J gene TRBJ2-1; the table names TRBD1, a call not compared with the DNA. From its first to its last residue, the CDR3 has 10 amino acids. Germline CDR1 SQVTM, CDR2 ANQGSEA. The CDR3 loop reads CSVLDSEQLL.

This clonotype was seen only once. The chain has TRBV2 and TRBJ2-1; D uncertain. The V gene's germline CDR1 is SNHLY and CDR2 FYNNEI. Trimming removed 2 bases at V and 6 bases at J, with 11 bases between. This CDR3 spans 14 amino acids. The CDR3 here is CASSEPEPSNEQFF. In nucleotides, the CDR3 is TGTGCCAGCAGTGAACCGGAACCTTCCAATGAGCAGTTCTTC.

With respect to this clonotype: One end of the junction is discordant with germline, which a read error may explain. The CDR3, as DNA: TGTGTCAGCAGCTTAGATCATTTAGCGCTAGGGGATGAGCAGTTCTTC. This encodes CVSSLDHLALGDEQFF. This chain uses TRBV11-2 with TRBJ2-1, with D perhaps TRBD1 or TRBD2 (5 bases each). The CDR3 runs 16 residues. From germline, CDR1 is SGHAT and CDR2 FQNNGV.

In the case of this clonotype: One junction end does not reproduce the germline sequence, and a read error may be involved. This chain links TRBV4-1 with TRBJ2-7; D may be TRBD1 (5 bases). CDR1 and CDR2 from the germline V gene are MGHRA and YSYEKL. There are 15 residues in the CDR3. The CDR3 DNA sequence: TGCGCCAGTAGCCAAACCCCCTGGACAACCTACGAGCAGTGCTTC. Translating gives CASSQTPWTTYEQCF.

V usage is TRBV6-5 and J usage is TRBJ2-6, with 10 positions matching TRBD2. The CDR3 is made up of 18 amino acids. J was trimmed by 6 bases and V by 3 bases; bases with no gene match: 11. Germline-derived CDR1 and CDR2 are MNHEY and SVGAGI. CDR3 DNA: TGTGCCAGCAGTTATAATCCTAGCGGGAGTATTGTGGCCAACGTCCTGACTTTC. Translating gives CASSYNPSGSIVANVLTF.

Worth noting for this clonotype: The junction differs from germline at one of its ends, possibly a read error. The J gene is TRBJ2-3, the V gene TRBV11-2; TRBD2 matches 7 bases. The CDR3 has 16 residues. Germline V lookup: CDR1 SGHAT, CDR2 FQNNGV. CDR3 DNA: TGTGCCAGCAGTTTACAAGCGGGAATCAGCACAGATACGCAATATTTT. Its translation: CASSLQAGISTDTQYF.